This T cell receptor beta chain comes out of a study of CXCR3-negative and CXCR3-positive naive CD8 T cells. This CDR3 contains 14 residues. Germline CDR1 SQVTM, CDR2 ANQGSEA. General study findings and limits: More hydrophobic TRB CDR3s were found in CXCR3-positive naive cells than in CXCR3-negative naive cells.

Remarks on this clonotype: Its antigen remains unknown.

It was by 5' RACE with UMI labels that the TRB cDNA libraries were prepared. Using the 5' RACE reads, TCRdb records one entry per CDR3 protein without DNA. This sample's table has tens of thousands of distinct CDR3 sequences. The rearrangement uses TRBV29-1 and TRBJ2-3; the TCRdb call, TRBD1, lacks DNA for checking. The TCR sequence derives from a human donor in good health. Some clones in this sample may be carry-over from other donors' samples. The sequenced material came from naive CXCR3- CD8+ T cells from blood. As to subset: CD45RO-CCR7+CD27+CD95- naive CD8+ T cells lacking CXCR3 (TNR3-). CDR3 residues: CSVEEAGSTDTQYF.